This TCR beta chain comes out of a study of blood T cells in healthy people across ages. This clonotype has just a few counts. The junction departs from germline at one end; a sequencing error may be responsible. The germline CDR1 and CDR2 sequences are DFQATT and SNEGSKA (reference sequence). This CDR3 is 17 amino acids long. Primed by a sample-barcoded 5' primer and a J-beta primer mix, a second PCR proceeded for 7 to 11 cycles. Using its own MiXCR run on the 5' RACE reads, TCRdb lists one record per CDR3 protein. The sample yields around 710,000 distinct CDR3 sequences, around 40% seen once. This chain connects TRBV20-1 to TRBJ2-7, with TRBD2 identical over 8 bases. This clonotype originated in an older woman in good health. Sequencing was carried out using blood. CDR3 protein: CSAPEFSRGELSSEQYF. As DNA, the CDR3 is TGCAGTGCTCCGGAGTTCTCGCGGGGGGAATTGTCCTCCGAGCAGTACTTC.